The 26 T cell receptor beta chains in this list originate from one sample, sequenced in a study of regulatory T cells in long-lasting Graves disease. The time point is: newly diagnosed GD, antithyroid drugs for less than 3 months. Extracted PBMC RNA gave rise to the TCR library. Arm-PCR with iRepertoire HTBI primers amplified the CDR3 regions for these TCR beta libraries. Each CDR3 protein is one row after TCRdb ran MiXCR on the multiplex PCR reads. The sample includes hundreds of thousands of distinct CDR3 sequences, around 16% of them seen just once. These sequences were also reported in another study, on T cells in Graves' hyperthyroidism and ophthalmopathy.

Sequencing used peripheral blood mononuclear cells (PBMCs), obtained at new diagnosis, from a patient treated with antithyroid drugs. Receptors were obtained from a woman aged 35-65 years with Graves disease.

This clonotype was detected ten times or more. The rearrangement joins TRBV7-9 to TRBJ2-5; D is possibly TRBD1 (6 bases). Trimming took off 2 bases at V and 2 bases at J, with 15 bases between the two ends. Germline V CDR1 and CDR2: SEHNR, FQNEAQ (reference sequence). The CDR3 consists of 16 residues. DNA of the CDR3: TGTGCCAGCAGCTTAAGCGGCTGGGGGCTACAAGAGACCCAGTACTTC. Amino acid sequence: CASSLSGWGLQETQYF.

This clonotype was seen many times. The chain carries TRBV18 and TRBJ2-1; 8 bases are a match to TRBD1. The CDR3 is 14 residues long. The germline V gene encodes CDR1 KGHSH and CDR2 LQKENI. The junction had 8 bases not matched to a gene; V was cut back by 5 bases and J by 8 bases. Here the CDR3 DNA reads TGTGCCAGCTCAGGCCAGGGGGCTACCTATGAGCAGTTCTTC. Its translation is CASSGQGATYEQFF.

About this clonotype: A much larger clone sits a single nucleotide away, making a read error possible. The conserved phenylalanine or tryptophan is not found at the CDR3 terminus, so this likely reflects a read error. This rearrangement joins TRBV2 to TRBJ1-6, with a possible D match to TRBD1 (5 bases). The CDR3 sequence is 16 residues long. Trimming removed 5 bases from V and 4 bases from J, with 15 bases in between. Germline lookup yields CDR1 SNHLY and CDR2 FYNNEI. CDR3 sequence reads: CASSSPQGRYNSPLHL. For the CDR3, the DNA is TGTGCCAGCAGTAGCCCCCAGGGTCGATATAATTCACCCCTCCACTTG.

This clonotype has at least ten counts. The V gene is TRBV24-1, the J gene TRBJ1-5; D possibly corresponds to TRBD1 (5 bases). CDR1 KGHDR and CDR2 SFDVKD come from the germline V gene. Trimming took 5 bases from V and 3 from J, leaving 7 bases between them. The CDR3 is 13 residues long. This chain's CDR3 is CATSAGNNQPQHF. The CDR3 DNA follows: TGTGCCACCAGTGCAGGGAACAATCAGCCCCAGCATTTT.

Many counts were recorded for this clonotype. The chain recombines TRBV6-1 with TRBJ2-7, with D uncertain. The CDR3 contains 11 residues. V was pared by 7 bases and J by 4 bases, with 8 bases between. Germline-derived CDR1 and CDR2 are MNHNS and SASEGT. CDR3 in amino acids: CASTNIYEQYF. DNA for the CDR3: TGTGCCAGCACCAATATTTACGAGCAGTACTTC.

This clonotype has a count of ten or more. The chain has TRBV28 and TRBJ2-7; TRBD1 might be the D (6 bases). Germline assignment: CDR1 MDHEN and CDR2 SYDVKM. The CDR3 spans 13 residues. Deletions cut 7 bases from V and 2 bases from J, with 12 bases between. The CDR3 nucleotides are TGTGCCAGCAAAGGGGGTCGCCCCTACGAGCAGTACTTC. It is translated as CASKGGRPYEQYF.

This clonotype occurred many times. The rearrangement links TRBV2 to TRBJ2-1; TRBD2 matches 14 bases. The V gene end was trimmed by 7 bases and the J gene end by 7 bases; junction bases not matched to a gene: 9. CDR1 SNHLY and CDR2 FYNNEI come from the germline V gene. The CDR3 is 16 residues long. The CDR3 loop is CASIGTSGGLGNEQFF. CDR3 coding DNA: TGTGCCAGCATTGGGACTAGCGGGGGCCTAGGGAATGAGCAGTTCTTC.

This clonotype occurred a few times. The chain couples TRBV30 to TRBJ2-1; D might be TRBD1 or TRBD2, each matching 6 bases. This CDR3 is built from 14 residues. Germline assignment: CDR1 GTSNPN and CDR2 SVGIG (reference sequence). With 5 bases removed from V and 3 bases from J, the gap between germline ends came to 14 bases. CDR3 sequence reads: CAWAPGALYNEQFF. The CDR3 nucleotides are TGTGCCTGGGCCCCGGGGGCTCTCTACAATGAGCAGTTCTTC.

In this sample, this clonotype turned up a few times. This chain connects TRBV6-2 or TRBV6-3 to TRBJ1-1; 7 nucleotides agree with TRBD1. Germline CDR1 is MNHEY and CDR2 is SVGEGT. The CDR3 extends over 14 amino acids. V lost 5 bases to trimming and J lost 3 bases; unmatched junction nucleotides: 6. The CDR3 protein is CASSVRQGDTEAFF. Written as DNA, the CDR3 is TGTGCCAGCAGTGTTAGGCAGGGGGACACTGAAGCTTTCTTT.

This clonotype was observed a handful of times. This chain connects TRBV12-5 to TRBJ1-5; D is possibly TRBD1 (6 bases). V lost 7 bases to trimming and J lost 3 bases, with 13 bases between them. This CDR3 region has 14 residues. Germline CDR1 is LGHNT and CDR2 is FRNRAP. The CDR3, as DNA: TGTGCTAGTGTCCCGACAGGCAACAATCAGCCCCAGCATTTT. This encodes CASVPTGNNQPQHF.

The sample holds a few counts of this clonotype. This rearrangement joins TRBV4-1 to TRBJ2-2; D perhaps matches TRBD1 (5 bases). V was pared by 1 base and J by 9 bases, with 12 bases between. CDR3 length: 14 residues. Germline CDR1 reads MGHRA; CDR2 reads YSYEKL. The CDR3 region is CASSQVRQSRELFF. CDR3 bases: TGCGCCAGCAGCCAAGTAAGACAGTCCCGGGAGCTGTTTTTT.

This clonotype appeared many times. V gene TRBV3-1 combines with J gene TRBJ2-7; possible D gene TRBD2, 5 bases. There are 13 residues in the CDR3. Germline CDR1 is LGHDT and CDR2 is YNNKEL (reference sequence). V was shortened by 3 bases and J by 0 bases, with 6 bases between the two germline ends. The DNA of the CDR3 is TGTGCCAGCAGCCATGGGAGCTCCTACGAGCAGTACTTC. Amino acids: CASSHGSSYEQYF.

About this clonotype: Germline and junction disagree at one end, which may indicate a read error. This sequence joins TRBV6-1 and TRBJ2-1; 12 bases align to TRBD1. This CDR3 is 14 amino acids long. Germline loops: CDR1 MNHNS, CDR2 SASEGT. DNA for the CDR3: TGTGCCAACAGTGGGGGACAGGGGGCCGGTGAGCAGTTCTTC. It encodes CANSGGQGAGEQFF.

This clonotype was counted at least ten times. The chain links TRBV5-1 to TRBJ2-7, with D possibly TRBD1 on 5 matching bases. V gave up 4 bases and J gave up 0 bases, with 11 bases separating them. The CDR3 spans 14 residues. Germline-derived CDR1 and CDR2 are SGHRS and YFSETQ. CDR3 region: CASSKTVSSYEQYF. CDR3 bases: TGCGCCAGCAGCAAGACAGTGAGCTCCTACGAGCAGTACTTC.

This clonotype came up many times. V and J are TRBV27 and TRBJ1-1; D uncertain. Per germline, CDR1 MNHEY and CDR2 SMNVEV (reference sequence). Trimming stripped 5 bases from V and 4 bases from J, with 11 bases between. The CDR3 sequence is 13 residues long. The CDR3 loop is CASSLGLITEAFF. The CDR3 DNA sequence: TGTGCCAGCAGTCTCGGCCTAATCACTGAAGCTTTCTTT.

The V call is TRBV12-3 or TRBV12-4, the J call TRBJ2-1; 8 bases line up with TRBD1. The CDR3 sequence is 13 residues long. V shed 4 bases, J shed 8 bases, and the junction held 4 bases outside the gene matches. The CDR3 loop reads CASSSQGAHEQFF. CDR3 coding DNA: TGTGCCAGCAGTTCGCAGGGGGCACATGAGCAGTTCTTC.

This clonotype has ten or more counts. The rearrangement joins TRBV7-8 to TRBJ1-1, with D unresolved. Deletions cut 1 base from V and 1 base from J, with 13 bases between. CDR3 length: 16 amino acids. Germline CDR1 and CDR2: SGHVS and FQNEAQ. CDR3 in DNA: TGTGCCAGCAGCTTAGGGGCGCAGACAACGAACACTGAAGCTTTCTTT. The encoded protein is CASSLGAQTTNTEAFF.

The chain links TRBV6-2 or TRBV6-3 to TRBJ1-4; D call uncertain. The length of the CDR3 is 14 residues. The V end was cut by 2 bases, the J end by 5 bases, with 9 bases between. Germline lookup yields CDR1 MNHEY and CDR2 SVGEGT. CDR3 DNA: TGTGCCAGCAGTTACCCAACTGGGAATGAAAAACTGTTTTTT. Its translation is CASSYPTGNEKLFF.

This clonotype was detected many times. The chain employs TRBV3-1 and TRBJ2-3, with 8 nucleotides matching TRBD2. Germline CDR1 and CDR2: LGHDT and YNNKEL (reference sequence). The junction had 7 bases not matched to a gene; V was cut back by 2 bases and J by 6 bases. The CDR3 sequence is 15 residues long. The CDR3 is CASSQSGTSRDTQYF. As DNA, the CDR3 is TGTGCCAGCAGCCAATCCGGGACTAGTCGGGATACGCAGTATTTT.

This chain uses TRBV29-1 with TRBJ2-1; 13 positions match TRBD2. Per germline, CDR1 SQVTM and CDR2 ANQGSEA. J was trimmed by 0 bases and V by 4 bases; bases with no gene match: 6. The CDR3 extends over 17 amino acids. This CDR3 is CSVVTLAGGTSYNEQFF. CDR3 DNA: TGCAGCGTTGTAACACTAGCGGGGGGGACCTCCTACAATGAGCAGTTCTTC.

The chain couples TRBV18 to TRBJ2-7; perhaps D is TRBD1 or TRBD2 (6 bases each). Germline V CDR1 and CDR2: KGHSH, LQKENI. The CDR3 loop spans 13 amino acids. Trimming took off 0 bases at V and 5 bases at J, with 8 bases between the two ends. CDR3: CASSPPGGHEQYF. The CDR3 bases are TGTGCCAGCTCACCACCGGGGGGCCACGAGCAGTACTTC.

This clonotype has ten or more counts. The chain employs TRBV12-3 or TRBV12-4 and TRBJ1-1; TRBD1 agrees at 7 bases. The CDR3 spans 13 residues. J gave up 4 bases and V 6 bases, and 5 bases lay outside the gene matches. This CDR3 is CASRWTGSTEAFF. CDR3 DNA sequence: TGTGCCAGCAGGTGGACAGGCAGCACTGAAGCTTTCTTT.

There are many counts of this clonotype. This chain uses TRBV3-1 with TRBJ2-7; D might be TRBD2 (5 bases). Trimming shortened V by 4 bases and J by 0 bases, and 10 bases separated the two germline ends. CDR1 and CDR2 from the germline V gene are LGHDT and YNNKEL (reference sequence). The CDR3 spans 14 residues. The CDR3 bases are TGTGCCAGCAGCCTGTGGAGGAGCTCCTACGAGCAGTACTTC. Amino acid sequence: CASSLWRSSYEQYF.

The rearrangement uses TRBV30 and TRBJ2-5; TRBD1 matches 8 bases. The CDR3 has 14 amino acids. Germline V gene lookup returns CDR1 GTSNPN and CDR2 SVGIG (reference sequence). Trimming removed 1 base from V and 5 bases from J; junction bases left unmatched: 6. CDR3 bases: TGTGCCTGGAGTGACGGACAGGGAGCCGAGACCCAGTACTTC. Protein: CAWSDGQGAETQYF.

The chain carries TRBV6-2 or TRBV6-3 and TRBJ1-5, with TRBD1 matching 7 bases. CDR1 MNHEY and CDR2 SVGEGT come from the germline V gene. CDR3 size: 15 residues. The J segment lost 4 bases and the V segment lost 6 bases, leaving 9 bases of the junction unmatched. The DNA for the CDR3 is TGTGCCAGCAGAACCGGGACAGACTCAAATCAGCCCCAGCATTTT. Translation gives CASRTGTDSNQPQHF.

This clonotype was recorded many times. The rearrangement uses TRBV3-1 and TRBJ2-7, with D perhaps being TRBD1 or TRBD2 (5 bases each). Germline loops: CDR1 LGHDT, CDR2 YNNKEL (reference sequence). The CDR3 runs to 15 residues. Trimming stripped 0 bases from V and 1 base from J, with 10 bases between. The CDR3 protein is CASSQDGTGSYEQYF. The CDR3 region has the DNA TGTGCCAGCAGCCAAGATGGGACGGGGTCCTACGAGCAGTACTTC.